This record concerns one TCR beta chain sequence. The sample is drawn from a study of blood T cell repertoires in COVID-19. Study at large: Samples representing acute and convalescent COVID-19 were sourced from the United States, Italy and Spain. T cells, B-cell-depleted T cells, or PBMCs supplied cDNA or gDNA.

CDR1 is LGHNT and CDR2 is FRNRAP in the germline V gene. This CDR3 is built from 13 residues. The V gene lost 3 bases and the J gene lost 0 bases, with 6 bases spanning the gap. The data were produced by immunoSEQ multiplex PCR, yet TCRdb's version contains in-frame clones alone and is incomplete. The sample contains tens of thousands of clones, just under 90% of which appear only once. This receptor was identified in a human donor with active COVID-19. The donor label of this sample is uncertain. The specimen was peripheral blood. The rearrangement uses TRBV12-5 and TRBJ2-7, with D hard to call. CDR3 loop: CASGFDSSYEQYF. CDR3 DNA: TGTGCTAGTGGTTTTGACTCCTCCTACGAGCAGTACTTC.